Sequencing of this T cell receptor (beta chain) was carried out in a study of T cell responses to AZD1222 COVID-19 vaccine. Study-wide results and limits: Repertoires were collected only later (after the peak T cell response had occurred).

This CDR3 has 13 amino acids. After removal of 5 bases from V and 9 bases from J, the junction contained 7 bases not matched to a gene. Some clones are missing from TCRdb's copy, which holds only in-frame ones; the method was immunoSEQ multiplex PCR. The table shows about 160,000 clones, with over 80% occurring only once. Concerning this clone itself: Antigen: not known.

Sample: peripheral blood, taken 28 days after the second AZD1222 dose. The TCR comes from an adult who received the AZD1222 COVID-19 vaccine. The V and J genes are TRBV12-3 or TRBV12-4 and TRBJ2-4; 7 bases agree with TRBD2. CDR3 region: CASSGGLGGIQYF. The CDR3 DNA reads as TGTGCCAGCAGTGGTGGACTAGGAGGCATTCAGTACTTC.